These 9 T cell receptor beta chains originate from one sample sequenced in a study of siplizumab effects on memory and regulatory T cells. The table came from immunoSEQ multiplex PCR; TCRdb's copy has only in-frame clones and leaves some out. This sample has about 56,000 clones, with 95% to 98% found just once. Sequenced sample: naive CD8+ T cells sorted from blood. The receptors originated from a human donor in good health.

The genes are TRBV28 and TRBJ2-1; no firm D call. This CDR3 has 15 residues. Between the trimmed V and J ends, which lost 3 bases and 0 bases, there was a span of 9 bases. Germline assignment: CDR1 MDHEN and CDR2 SYDVKM. The CDR3 DNA is TGTGCCAGCAGTTTGATGGGAAGCTCCTACAATGAGCAGTTCTTC. Translation: CASSLMGSSYNEQFF.

The chain couples TRBV11-1 to TRBJ1-1, with TRBD1 as a possible D gene (5 bases). The ends were cut back, 1 base at V and 1 base at J, with 7 bases in the middle. Germline lookup yields CDR1 SGHAT and CDR2 FQDESV (reference sequence). CDR3 length equals 14 residues. The CDR3 DNA reads as TGTGCCAGCAGCTTAGGACAGAGGAACACTGAAGCTTTCTTT. Its protein is CASSLGQRNTEAFF.

The V gene is TRBV6-5, the J gene TRBJ2-1; D unresolved. The ends were cut back, 2 bases at V and 5 bases at J, with 10 bases in the middle. Germline CDR1 reads MNHEY; CDR2 reads SVGAGI. The CDR3 spans 14 residues. CDR3: CASSYTPVHNEQFF. The CDR3 region has the DNA TGTGCCAGCAGTTACACCCCCGTCCACAATGAGCAGTTCTTC.

V and J are TRBV6-5 and TRBJ1-1; TRBD1 might be the D (5 bases). Deletions cut 0 bases from V and 8 bases from J, with 13 bases between. The CDR3 has 14 amino acids. CDR1 and CDR2 (germline): MNHEY, SVGAGI. The CDR3 sequence is CASSYSIGGREAFF. In nucleotides, the CDR3 is TGTGCCAGCAGTTACTCGATCGGGGGACGAGAAGCTTTCTTT.

The chain links TRBV30 to TRBJ2-3, with 7 bases matching TRBD1. Germline V gene lookup returns CDR1 GTSNPN and CDR2 SVGIG (reference sequence). V was clipped by 3 bases and J by 1 base; unmatched bases: 4. This CDR3 comprises 14 residues. The CDR3 region is CAWSRDSGTDTQYF. In DNA, the CDR3 is TGTGCCTGGAGCCGGGACAGCGGCACAGATACGCAGTATTTT.

J is TRBJ1-5 and V is TRBV27; TRBD1 aligns across 7 bases. This CDR3 region has 14 residues. V dropped 5 bases and J dropped 11; count of bases not matched to a gene: 12. Per germline, CDR1 MNHEY and CDR2 SMNVEV (reference sequence). The CDR3 protein is CASSTSTGSATQHF. The CDR3 DNA follows: TGTGCCAGCAGTACCTCGACAGGGTCGGCGACCCAGCATTTT.

The rearrangement links TRBV6-6 to TRBJ2-3; D not resolved. Trimming removed 3 bases at V and 2 bases at J, with 6 bases between. Germline V lookup: CDR1 MNHNY, CDR2 SVGAGI (reference sequence). The CDR3 is made up of 13 amino acids. CDR3 in amino acids: CASSYYITDTQYF. The CDR3, as DNA: TGTGCCAGCAGTTATTATATCACAGATACGCAGTATTTT.

This clone was observed once. This sequence joins TRBV7-9 and TRBJ2-3; 9 nucleotides line up with TRBD2. There are 13 residues in the CDR3. Trimming removed 6 bases from V and 6 bases from J; junction bases left unmatched: 4. CDR1 is SEHNR, CDR2 FQNEAQ, per germline (reference sequence). The CDR3: CASRAGGPDTQYF. CDR3 DNA sequence: TGTGCCAGCAGGGCGGGAGGGCCGGATACGCAGTATTTT.

This clone was observed a single time. The V gene is TRBV9, the J gene TRBJ2-5; tentative D call: TRBD1 (5 bases). The CDR3 totals 16 residues. The V end lost 0 bases, the J end lost 5 bases, and 17 bases lay between the germline ends. Germline V gene data show CDR1 as SGDLS and CDR2 as YYNGEE. CDR3 nucleotides: TGTGCCAGCAGCGTAGTGTTTGGTCAGGGTTGGGAGACCCAGTACTTC. As protein: CASSVVFGQGWETQYF.